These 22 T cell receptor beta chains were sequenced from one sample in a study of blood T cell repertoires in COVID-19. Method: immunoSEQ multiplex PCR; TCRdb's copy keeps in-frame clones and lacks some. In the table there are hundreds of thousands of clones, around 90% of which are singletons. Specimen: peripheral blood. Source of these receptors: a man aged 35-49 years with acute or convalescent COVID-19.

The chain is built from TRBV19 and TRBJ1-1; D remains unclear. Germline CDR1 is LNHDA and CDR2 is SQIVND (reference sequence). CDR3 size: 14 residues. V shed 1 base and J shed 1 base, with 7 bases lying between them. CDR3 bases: TGTGCCAGTAGTATAGTGCGGTCGAACACTGAAGCTTTCTTT. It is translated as CASSIVRSNTEAFF.

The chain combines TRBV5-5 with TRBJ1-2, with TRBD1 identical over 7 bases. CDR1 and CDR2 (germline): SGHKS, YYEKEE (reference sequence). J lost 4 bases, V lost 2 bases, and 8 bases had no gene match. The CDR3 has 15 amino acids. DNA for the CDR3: TGTGCCAGCAGCTTACAGGGACAGTGGAGCTATGGCTACACCTTC. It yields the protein CASSLQGQWSYGYTF.

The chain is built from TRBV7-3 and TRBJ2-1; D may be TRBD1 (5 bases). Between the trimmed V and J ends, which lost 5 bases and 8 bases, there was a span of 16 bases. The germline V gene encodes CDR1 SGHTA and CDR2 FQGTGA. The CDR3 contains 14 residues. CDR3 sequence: CASSPWGVVDEQFF. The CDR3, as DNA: TGTGCCAGCAGCCCTTGGGGCGTTGTCGATGAGCAGTTCTTC.

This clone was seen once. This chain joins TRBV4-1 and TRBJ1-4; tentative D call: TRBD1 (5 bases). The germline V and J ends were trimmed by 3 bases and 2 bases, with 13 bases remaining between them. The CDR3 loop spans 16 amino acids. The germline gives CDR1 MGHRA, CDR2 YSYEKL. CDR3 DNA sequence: TGCGCCAGCAGCCAGACCGGGGGGGGTACTAATGAAAAACTGTTTTTT. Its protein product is CASSQTGGGTNEKLFF.

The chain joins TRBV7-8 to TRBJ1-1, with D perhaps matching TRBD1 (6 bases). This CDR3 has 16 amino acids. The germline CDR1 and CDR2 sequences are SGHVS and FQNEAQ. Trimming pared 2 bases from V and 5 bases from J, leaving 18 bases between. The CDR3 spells CASSLPTGPRATEAFF. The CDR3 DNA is TGTGCCAGCAGCTTACCGACAGGACCCCGGGCGACTGAAGCTTTCTTT. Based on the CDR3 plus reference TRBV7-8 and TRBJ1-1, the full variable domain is GAGVSQSPRYKVAKRGQDVALRCDPISGHVSLFWYQQALGQGPEFLTYFQNEAQLDKSGLPSDRFFAERPEGSVSTLKIQRTQQEDSAVYLCASSLPTGPRATEAFFGQGTRLTVV.

The CDR3 region is CASSNRVNTEAFF. CDR3 bases: TGCGCCAGCTCAAACAGGGTTAACACTGAAGCTTTCTTT. The chain recombines TRBV5-1 with TRBJ1-1; possible D gene TRBD1, 6 bases. Per the germline V gene, CDR1 is SGHRS and CDR2 is YFSETQ. The V end was cut by 7 bases, the J end by 2 bases, with 12 bases between. This CDR3 is 13 amino acids long.

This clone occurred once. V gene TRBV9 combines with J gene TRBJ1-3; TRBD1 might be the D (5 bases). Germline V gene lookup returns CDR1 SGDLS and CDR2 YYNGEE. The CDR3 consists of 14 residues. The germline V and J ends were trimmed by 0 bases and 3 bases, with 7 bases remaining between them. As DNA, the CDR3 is TGTGCCAGCAGCGTAGAACAGGATGGAAACACCATATATTTT. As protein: CASSVEQDGNTIYF.

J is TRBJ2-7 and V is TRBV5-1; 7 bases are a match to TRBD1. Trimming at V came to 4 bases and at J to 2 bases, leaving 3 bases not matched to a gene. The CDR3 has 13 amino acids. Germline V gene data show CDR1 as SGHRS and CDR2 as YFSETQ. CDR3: CASSEGQAYEQYF. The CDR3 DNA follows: TGCGCCAGCAGCGAAGGACAGGCCTACGAGCAGTACTTC. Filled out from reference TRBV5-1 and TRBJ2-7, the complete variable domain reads KAGVTQTPRYLIKTRGQQVTLSCSPISGHRSVSWYQQTPGQGLQFLFEYFSETQRNKGNFPGRFSGRQFSNSRSEMNVSTLELGDSALYLCASSEGQAYEQYFGPGTRLTVT.

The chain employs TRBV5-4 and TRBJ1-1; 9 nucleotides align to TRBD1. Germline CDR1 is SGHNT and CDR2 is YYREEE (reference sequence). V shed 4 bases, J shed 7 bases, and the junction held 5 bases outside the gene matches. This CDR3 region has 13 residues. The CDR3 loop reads CASSGQGFGEAFF. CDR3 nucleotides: TGTGCCAGCAGCGGACAGGGGTTCGGTGAAGCTTTCTTT.

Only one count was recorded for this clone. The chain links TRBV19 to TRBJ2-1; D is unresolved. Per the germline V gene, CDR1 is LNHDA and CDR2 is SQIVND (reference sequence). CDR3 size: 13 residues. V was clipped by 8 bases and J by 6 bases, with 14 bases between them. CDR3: CASQSGGINEQFF. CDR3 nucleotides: TGTGCCAGTCAGAGTGGCGGAATCAATGAGCAGTTCTTC. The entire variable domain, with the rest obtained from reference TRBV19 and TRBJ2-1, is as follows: DGGITQSPKYLFRKEGQNVTLSCEQNLNHDAMYWYRQDPGQGLRLIYYSQIVNDFQKGDIAEGYSVSREKKESFPLTVTSAQKNPTAFYLCASQSGGINEQFFGPGTRLTVL.

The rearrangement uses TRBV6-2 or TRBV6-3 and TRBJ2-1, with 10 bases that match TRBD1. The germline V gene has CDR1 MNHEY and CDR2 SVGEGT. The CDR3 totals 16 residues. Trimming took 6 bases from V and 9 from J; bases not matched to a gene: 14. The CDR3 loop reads CASRYPGTGVRGEQFF. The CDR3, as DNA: TGTGCCAGCAGATACCCCGGGACAGGGGTTAGGGGTGAGCAGTTCTTC.

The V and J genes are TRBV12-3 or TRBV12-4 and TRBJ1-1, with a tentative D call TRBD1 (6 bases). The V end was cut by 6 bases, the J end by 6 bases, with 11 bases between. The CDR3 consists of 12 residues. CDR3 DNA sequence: TGTGCCAGCAGCACAGGGTCCTCTGAAGCTTTCTTT. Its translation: CASSTGSSEAFF.

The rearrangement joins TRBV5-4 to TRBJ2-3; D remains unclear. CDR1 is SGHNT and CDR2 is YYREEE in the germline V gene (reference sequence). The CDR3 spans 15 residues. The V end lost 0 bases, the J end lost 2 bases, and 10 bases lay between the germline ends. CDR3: CASSLDSVSTDTQYF. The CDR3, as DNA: TGTGCCAGCAGCTTGGATTCGGTCTCCACAGATACGCAGTATTTT.

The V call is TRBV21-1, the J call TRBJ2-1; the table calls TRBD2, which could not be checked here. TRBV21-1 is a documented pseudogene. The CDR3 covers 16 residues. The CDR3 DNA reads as TGTGCCAGCAGCAAAAGACTAGTGGAGCAGATCAATGAGCAGTTCTTC. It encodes CASSKRLVEQINEQFF.

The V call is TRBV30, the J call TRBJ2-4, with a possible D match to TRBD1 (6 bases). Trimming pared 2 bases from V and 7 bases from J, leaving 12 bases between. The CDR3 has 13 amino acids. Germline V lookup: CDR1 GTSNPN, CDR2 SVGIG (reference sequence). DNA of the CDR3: TGTGCCTGGAGTACGGACAGAGCGAACATTCAGTACTTC. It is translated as CAWSTDRANIQYF.

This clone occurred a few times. The CDR3: CASSSSSGGSDTQYF. CDR3 DNA sequence: TGCGCCAGCAGCTCGAGTAGCGGGGGTTCAGATACGCAGTATTTT. This chain joins TRBV5-1 and TRBJ2-3, with 9 nucleotides matching TRBD2. After removal of 3 bases from V and 4 bases from J, the junction contained 6 bases not matched to a gene. The V gene's germline CDR1 is SGHRS and CDR2 YFSETQ. The CDR3 runs 15 residues.

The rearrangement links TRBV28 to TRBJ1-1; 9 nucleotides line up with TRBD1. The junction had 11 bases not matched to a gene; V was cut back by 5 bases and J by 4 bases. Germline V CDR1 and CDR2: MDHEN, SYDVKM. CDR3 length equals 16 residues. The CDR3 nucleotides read TGTGCCAGCAGTCACAAACAGGGGGCGTGGAGCACTGAAGCTTTCTTT. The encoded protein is CASSHKQGAWSTEAFF.

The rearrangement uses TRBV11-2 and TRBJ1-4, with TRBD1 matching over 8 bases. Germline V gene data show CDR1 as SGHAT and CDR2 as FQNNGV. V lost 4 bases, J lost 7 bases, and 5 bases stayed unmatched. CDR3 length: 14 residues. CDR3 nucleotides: TGTGCCAGCAGCTCCGGACAGGGTGTTGAAAAACTGTTTTTT. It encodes CASSSGQGVEKLFF.

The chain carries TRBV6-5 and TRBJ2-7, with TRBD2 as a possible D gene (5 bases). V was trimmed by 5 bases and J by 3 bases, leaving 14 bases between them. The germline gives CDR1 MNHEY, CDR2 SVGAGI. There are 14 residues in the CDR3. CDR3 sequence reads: CASSNQNRGYEQYF. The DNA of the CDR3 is TGTGCCAGCAGTAACCAAAATCGGGGCTACGAGCAGTACTTC.

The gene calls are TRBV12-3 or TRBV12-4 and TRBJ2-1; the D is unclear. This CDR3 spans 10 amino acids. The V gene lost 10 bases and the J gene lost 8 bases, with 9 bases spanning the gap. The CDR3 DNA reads TGTGCCACCTCCTTCGATGAGCAGTTCTTC. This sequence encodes CATSFDEQFF.

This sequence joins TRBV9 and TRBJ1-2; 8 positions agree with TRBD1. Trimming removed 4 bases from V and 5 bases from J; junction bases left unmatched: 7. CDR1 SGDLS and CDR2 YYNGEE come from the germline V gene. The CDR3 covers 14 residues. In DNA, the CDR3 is TGTGCCAGCAGCCTCGGACAGGGTGGTTATGGCTACACCTTC. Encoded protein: CASSLGQGGYGYTF.

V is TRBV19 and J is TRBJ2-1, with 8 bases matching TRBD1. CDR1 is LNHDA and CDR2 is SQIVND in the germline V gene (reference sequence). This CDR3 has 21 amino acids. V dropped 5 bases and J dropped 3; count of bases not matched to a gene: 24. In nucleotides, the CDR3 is TGTGCCAGTAGTGCACCTTTCTCGGGACAGGAGGGTGGGAGAGGCTACAATGAGCAGTTCTTC. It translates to CASSAPFSGQEGGRGYNEQFF.